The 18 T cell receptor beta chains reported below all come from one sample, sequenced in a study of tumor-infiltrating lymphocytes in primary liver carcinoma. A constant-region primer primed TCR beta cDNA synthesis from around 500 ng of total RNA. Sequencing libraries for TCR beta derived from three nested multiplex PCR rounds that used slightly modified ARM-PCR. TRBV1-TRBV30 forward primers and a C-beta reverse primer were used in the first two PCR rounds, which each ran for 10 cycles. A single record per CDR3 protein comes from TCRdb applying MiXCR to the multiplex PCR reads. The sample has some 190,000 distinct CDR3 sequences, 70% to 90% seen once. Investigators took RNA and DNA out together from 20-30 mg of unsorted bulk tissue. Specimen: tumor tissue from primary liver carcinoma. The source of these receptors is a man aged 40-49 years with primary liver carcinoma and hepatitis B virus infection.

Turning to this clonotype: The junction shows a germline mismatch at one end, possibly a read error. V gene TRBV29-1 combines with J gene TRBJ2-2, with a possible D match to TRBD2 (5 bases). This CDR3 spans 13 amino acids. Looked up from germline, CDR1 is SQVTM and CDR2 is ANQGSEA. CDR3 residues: CSVAQIPTGELLF. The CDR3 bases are TGCAGCGTTGCACAAATACCGACCGGGGAGCTGTTATTT.

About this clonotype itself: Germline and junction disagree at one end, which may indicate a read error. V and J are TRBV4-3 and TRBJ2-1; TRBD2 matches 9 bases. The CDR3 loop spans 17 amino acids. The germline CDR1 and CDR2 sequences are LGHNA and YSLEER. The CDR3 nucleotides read TGCGCCAGCAGCCAGGACTTAGCGGGAGCTTCCTACAATGAGCTGTTCTTC. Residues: CASSQDLAGASYNELFF.

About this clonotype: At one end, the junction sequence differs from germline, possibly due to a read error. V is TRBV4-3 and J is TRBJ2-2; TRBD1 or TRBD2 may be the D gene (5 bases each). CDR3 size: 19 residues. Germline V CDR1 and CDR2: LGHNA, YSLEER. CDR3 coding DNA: TGCGCCAGCAGCCCCCGAAGCCCGACATGGGGCGGCTCCACCGGGGAGCTATTTTTT. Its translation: CASSPRSPTWGGSTGELFF.

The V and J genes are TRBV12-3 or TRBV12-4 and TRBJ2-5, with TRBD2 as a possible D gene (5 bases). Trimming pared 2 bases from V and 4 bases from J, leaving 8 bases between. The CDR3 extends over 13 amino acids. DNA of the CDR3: TGTGCCAGCAGTTTAATACTAGGAGAGACCCAGTACTTC. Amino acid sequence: CASSLILGETQYF.

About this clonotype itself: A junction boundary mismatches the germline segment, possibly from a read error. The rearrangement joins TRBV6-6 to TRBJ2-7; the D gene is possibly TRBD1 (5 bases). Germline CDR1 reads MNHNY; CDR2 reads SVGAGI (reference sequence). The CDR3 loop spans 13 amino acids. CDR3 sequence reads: CASSSGMATEQYF. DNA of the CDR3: TGTGCCAGTAGTTCAGGGATGGCCACCGAGCAGTACTTC.

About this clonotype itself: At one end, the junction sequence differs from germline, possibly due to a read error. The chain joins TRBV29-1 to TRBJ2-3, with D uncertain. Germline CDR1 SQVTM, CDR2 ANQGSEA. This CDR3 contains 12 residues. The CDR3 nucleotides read TGCAGCACCCAGTGGGTCACAGTTACGCAGTATTTT. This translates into CSTQWVTVTQYF.

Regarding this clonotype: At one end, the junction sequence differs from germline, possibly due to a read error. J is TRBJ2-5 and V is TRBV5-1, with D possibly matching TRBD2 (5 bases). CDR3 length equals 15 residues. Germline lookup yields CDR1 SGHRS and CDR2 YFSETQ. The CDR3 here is CASSLGALRQETHYF. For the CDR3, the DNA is TGCGCCAGCAGCCTGGGAGCCCTCCGCCAAGAGACCCACTACTTC.

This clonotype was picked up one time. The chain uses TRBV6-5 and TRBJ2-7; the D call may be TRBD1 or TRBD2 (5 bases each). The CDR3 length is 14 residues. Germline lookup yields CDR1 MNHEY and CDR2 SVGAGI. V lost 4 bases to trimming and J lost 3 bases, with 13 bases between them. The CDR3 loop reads CASSSRGVGYEQYF. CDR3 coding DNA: TGTGCCAGCAGTTCCCGGGGCGTGGGCTACGAGCAGTACTTC.

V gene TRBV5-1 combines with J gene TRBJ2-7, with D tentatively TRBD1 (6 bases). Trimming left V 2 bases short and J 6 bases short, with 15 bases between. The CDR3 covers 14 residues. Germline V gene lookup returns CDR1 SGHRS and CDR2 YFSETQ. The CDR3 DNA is TGCGCCAGCAGCTTATTGATGGGGGCAAGCGAGCAGTACTTC. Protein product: CASSLLMGASEQYF.

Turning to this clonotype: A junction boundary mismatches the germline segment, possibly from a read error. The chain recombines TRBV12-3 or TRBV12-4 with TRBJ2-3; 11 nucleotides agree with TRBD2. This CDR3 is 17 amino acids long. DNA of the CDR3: TGTACCAGCGGTTCCCCAACTAGCGGGAGAAGTACAGATACGCAGTATTTT. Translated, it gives CTSGSPTSGRSTDTQYF.

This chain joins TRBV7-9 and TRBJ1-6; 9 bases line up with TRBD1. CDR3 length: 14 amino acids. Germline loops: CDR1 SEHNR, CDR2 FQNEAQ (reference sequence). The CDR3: CISRWDRDNSPLHF. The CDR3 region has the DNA TGTATCAGCAGATGGGACAGGGATAATTCACCCCTCCACTTT.

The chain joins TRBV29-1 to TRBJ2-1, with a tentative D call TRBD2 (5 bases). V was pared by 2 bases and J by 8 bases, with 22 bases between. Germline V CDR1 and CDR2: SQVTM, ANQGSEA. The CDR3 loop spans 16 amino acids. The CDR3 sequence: CSVEFCSRRITDEQFF. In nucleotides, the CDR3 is TGCAGCGTTGAATTCTGTAGCAGGAGGATAACCGATGAGCAGTTCTTC.

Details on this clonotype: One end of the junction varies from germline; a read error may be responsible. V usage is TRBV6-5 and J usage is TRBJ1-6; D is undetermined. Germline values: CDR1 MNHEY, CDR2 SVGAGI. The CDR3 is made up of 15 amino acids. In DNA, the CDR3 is TGTGCCAGCAGAATATCACCCGAGGGTAATTCACTCCTCCAATTT. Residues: CASRISPEGNSLLQF.

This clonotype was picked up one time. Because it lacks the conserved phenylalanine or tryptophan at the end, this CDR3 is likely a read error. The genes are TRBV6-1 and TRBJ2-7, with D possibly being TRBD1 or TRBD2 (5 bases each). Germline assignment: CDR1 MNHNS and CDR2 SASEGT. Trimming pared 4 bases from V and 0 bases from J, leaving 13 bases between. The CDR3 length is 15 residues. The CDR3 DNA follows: TGTGCCAGCAGTGTTGGGACGATGGGCTCCTACGAGCAGTACTCC. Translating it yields CASSVGTMGSYEQYS.

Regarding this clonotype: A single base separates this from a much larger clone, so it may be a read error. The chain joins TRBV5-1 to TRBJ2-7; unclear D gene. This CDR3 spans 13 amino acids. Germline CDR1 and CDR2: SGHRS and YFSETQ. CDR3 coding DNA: TGCGCCAGCGGCCCAATGGGTCCCCACGATCAGTACTTC. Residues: CASGPMGPHDQYF. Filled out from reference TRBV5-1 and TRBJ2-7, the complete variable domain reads KAGVTQTPRYLIKTRGQQVTLSCSPISGHRSVSWYQQTPGQGLQFLFEYFSETQRNKGNFPGRFSGRQFSNSRSEMNVSTLELGDSALYLCASGPMGPHDQYFGPGTRLTVT.

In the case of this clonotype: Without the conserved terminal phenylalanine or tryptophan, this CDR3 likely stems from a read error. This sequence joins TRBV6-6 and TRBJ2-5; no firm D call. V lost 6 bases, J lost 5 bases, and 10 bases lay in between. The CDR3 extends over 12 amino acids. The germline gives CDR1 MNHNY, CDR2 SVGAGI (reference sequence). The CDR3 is CASRPVAETQYL. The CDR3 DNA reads TGTGCCAGCAGACCTGTCGCGGAGACCCAGTACCTC.

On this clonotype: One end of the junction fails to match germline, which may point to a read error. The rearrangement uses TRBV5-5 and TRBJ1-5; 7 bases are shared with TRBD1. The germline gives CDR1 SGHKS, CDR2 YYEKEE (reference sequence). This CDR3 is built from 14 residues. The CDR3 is CANSSRGAGQPQHF. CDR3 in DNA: TGTGCCAACAGCAGCAGGGGGGCAGGTCAGCCCCAGCATTTT.

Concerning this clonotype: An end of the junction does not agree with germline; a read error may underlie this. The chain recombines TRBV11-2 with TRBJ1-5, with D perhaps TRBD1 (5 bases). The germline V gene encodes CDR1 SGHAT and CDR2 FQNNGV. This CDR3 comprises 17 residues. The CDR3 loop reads CTSSLVGVTDSNQPQHF. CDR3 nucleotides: TGTACCAGCAGCTTAGTAGGGGTAACAGATAGCAATCAGCCCCAGCATTTT. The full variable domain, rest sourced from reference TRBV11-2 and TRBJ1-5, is EAGVAQSPRYKIIEKRQSVAFWCNPISGHATLYWYQQILGQGPKLLIQFQNNGVVDDSQLPKDRFSAERLKGVDSTLKIQPAKLEDSAVYLCTSSLVGVTDSNQPQHFGDGTRLSIL.